The rows below give T cell receptor beta chains drawn from one sample of a study of cytotoxic CD8 clonotypes in ibrutinib-treated CLL. Repertoires were generated with immunoSEQ multiplex PCR, while TCRdb's copy carries only in-frame clones and drops some. The sample has around 70,000 clones, over 75% seen once. The source material was PBMCs, sampled after 12 months of ibrutinib treatment. The receptors derive from a human donor with chronic lymphocytic leukemia. The CDR3 runs from the conserved cysteine through the conserved F or W. A D gene is named only where the DNA matches it firmly. Rows give clone size only sometimes, using once, few, many, or a class for an expanded clone.

d_call: .; clone_size: .; j_call: TRBJ1-3; v_call: TRBV7-9; cdr3_nt: TGTGCCAGCAGCTTAGGGGGGGCAGCTGGAAACACCATATATTTT; cdr3_aa: CASSLGGAAGNTIYF
d_call: .; clone_size: .; j_call: TRBJ1-2; v_call: TRBV6-5; cdr3_nt: TGTGCCAGCAGTTATCAGGGCGTGGGCGGCTACACCTTC; cdr3_aa: CASSYQGVGGYTF
d_call: TRBD1; clone_size: once; j_call: TRBJ2-2; v_call: TRBV6-5; cdr3_nt: TGTGCCAGCAGTTACGCAGGACAGGGGGGGACCGGGGAGCTGTTTTTT; cdr3_aa: CASSYAGQGGTGELFF
d_call: .; clone_size: .; j_call: TRBJ2-3; v_call: TRBV7-2; cdr3_nt: TGTGCCAGCAGCTTCAGCTCCCTGGGAACGCAGTATTTT; cdr3_aa: CASSFSSLGTQYF
d_call: .; clone_size: .; j_call: TRBJ1-4; v_call: TRBV27; cdr3_nt: TGTGCCAGCAGGCGAGGGGGATCGACCCGGTCAACTAATGAAAAACTGTTTTTT; cdr3_aa: CASRRGGSTRSTNEKLFF
d_call: .; clone_size: .; j_call: TRBJ1-2; v_call: TRBV15; cdr3_nt: TGTGCCACCAGCCGACTTAAACAGAGAAACTATGGCTACACCTTC; cdr3_aa: CATSRLKQRNYGYTF
d_call: TRBD2; clone_size: once; j_call: TRBJ2-7; v_call: TRBV29-1; cdr3_nt: TGCAGCGTTGAGACTAGCGGGAAGTACGAGCAGTACTTC; cdr3_aa: CSVETSGKYEQYF
d_call: TRBD2; clone_size: .; j_call: TRBJ2-1; v_call: TRBV5-1; cdr3_nt: TGCGCCAGCAGCTTGAGGGCTAGCGGAGTCAATGAGCAGTTCTTC; cdr3_aa: CASSLRASGVNEQFF
d_call: .; clone_size: .; j_call: TRBJ1-2; v_call: TRBV6-5; cdr3_nt: TGTGCCAGCAGTTATACAGGGTCTGGCTACACCTTC; cdr3_aa: CASSYTGSGYTF
d_call: TRBD1; clone_size: .; j_call: TRBJ2-7; v_call: TRBV29-1; cdr3_nt: TGCAGCGTTGCCTCCTTGACAGGGGCGCGCTACGAGCAGTACTTC; cdr3_aa: CSVASLTGARYEQYF
d_call: .; clone_size: .; j_call: TRBJ1-2; v_call: TRBV5-1; cdr3_nt: TGCGCCAGCAGCTTGGCTGGCGGTAACTATGGCTACACCTTC; cdr3_aa: CASSLAGGNYGYTF
d_call: .; clone_size: .; j_call: TRBJ2-1; v_call: TRBV15; cdr3_nt: TGTGCCACCAGCAGGACTCCAACGACCAGCAATGAGCAGTTCTTC; cdr3_aa: CATSRTPTTSNEQFF
d_call: .; clone_size: .; j_call: TRBJ2-1; v_call: TRBV5-8; cdr3_nt: TGTGCCAGCAGCTTTAACGGAGGGTTCTTC; cdr3_aa: CASSFNGGFF
d_call: .; clone_size: .; j_call: TRBJ1-5; v_call: TRBV5-1; cdr3_nt: TGCGCCAGCAGCTTGGCTCCCCTACAGCCCCAGCATTTT; cdr3_aa: CASSLAPLQPQHF
d_call: .; clone_size: .; j_call: TRBJ1-1; v_call: TRBV19; cdr3_nt: TGTGCCAGTAGTATCGTGAAGGGCTCTGAAGCTTTCTTT; cdr3_aa: CASSIVKGSEAFF
d_call: .; clone_size: .; j_call: TRBJ2-5; v_call: TRBV7-9; cdr3_nt: TGTGCCAGCAGCCCCGCCGAATTTGGTCAAGAGACCCAGTACTTC; cdr3_aa: CASSPAEFGQETQYF
d_call: TRBD2; clone_size: .; j_call: TRBJ2-1; v_call: TRBV4-2; cdr3_nt: TGTGCCAGCAGCCAAGATACTAGCGGGAGGGTTGGGGGCTACAATGAGCAGTTCTTC; cdr3_aa: CASSQDTSGRVGGYNEQFF
d_call: .; clone_size: few; j_call: TRBJ2-3; v_call: TRBV9; cdr3_nt: TGTGCCAGCAGCGAACCCCTTGGGTCAGATACGCAGTATTTT; cdr3_aa: CASSEPLGSDTQYF
d_call: .; clone_size: .; j_call: TRBJ2-3; v_call: TRBV19; cdr3_nt: TGTGCCAGTAGTATCCCTCGGGGTGCCACAGATACGCAGTATTTT; cdr3_aa: CASSIPRGATDTQYF
d_call: .; clone_size: once; j_call: TRBJ1-1; v_call: TRBV19; cdr3_nt: TGTGCCAGTAGTATTGGGGGGGCCCTGGATGAAGCTTTCTTT; cdr3_aa: CASSIGGALDEAFF
d_call: .; clone_size: few; j_call: TRBJ2-7; v_call: TRBV21-1; cdr3_nt: TGTGCCAGCAGGCTAGCGGGATTCTACGAGCAGTACTTC; cdr3_aa: CASRLAGFYEQYF
d_call: .; clone_size: once; j_call: TRBJ1-5; v_call: TRBV10-3; cdr3_nt: TGTGCCATCATGGGTAGGACCTGGGGAATCCCCCAGCATTTT; cdr3_aa: CAIMGRTWGIPQHF
d_call: .; clone_size: .; j_call: TRBJ1-5; v_call: TRBV27; cdr3_nt: TGTGCCAGCGCCCCGGAATCGGCCGTGGCAGCCCAGCATTTT; cdr3_aa: CASAPESAVAAQHF
d_call: .; clone_size: .; j_call: TRBJ2-3; v_call: TRBV6-5; cdr3_nt: TGTGCCAGCAGTTCTATATCCACAGATACGCAGTATTTT; cdr3_aa: CASSSISTDTQYF
d_call: .; clone_size: .; j_call: TRBJ1-2; v_call: TRBV27; cdr3_nt: TGTGCCAGCAGTTTCTCAGGGAACTATGGCTACACCTTC; cdr3_aa: CASSFSGNYGYTF
d_call: .; clone_size: .; j_call: TRBJ2-7; v_call: TRBV10-3; cdr3_nt: TGTGCCATCAGTGACGGAGTGCCGTGGCAGTACTTC; cdr3_aa: CAISDGVPWQYF
d_call: TRBD2; clone_size: .; j_call: TRBJ2-7; v_call: TRBV29-1; cdr3_nt: TGCAGCGTTAAGGTGGCGGGAGATACCTACGAGCAGTACTTC; cdr3_aa: CSVKVAGDTYEQYF
d_call: TRBD2; clone_size: .; j_call: TRBJ2-7; v_call: TRBV7-8; cdr3_nt: TGTGCCAGCACCCTACTAGCGGGGGACTCCTACGAGCAGTACTTC; cdr3_aa: CASTLLAGDSYEQYF
d_call: TRBD1; clone_size: .; j_call: TRBJ1-3; v_call: TRBV7-8; cdr3_nt: TGTGCCAGCAGCCCCGTGGGACAGGGGTCTGGAAACACCATATATTTT; cdr3_aa: CASSPVGQGSGNTIYF
d_call: .; clone_size: .; j_call: TRBJ2-1; v_call: TRBV10-3; cdr3_nt: TGTGCCATCAGTGTGCAGGGTAGTGGCAATGAGCAGTTCTTC; cdr3_aa: CAISVQGSGNEQFF
d_call: .; clone_size: .; j_call: TRBJ1-1; v_call: TRBV14; cdr3_nt: TGTGCCAGCAGCCAAGGTTGGGACACTGAAGCTTTCTTT; cdr3_aa: CASSQGWDTEAFF
d_call: .; clone_size: .; j_call: TRBJ2-5; v_call: TRBV7-2; cdr3_nt: TGTGCCAGCAGCGACTTTCAGGGTCTGGAGACCCAGTACTTC; cdr3_aa: CASSDFQGLETQYF
d_call: TRBD2; clone_size: .; j_call: TRBJ2-1; v_call: TRBV19; cdr3_nt: TGTGCCAGTAGTTTTCGGGAGGGCCGGTCCTACAATGAGCAGTTCTTC; cdr3_aa: CASSFREGRSYNEQFF
d_call: .; clone_size: .; j_call: TRBJ1-4; v_call: TRBV29-1; cdr3_nt: TGCAGCGTCGATCCCAGGGGCGGGGGTGAAAAACTGTTTTTT; cdr3_aa: CSVDPRGGGEKLFF
d_call: .; clone_size: few; j_call: TRBJ1-3; v_call: TRBV5-1; cdr3_nt: TGCGCCAGCAGTGCGGGGGTTGGAAACACCATATATTTT; cdr3_aa: CASSAGVGNTIYF
d_call: .; clone_size: .; j_call: TRBJ1-3; v_call: TRBV9; cdr3_nt: TGTGCCAGCAGCGTTGCGGAGGGGGGCACTGGAAACACCATATATTTT; cdr3_aa: CASSVAEGGTGNTIYF
d_call: .; clone_size: .; j_call: TRBJ2-3; v_call: TRBV15; cdr3_nt: TGTGCCACCAGCAGAGATTCGCCCGGAGATACGCAGTATTTT; cdr3_aa: CATSRDSPGDTQYF
d_call: .; clone_size: .; j_call: TRBJ2-6; v_call: TRBV28; cdr3_nt: TGTGCCAGCAGGCCCGCCACTACCTCTGGGGCCAACGTCCTGACTTTC; cdr3_aa: CASRPATTSGANVLTF
d_call: TRBD2; clone_size: .; j_call: TRBJ2-7; v_call: TRBV19; cdr3_nt: TGTGCCAGTAGTATAGGCGGGACTAGCGGGAGGGTGTACGAGCAGTACTTC; cdr3_aa: CASSIGGTSGRVYEQYF